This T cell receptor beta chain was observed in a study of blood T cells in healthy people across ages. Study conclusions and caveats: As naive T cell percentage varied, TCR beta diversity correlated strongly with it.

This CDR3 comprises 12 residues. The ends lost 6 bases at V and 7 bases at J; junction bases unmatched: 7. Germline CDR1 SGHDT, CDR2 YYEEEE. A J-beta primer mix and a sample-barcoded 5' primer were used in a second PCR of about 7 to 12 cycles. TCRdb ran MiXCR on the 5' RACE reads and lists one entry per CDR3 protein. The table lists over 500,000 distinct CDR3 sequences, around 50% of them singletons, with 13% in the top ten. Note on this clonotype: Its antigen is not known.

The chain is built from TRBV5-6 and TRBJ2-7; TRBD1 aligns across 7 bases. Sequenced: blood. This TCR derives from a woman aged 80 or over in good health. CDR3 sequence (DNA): TGTGCCAGCACGCTACAGGGGAAAGAGCAGTACTTC. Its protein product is CASTLQGKEQYF. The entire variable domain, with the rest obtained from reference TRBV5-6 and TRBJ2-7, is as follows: DAGVTQSPTHLIKTRGQQVTLRCSPKSGHDTVSWYQQALGQGPQFIFQYYEEEERQRGNFPDRFSGHQFPNYSSELNVNALLLGDSALYLCASTLQGKEQYFGPGTRLTVT.